These T cell receptor beta chains were read from a single sample in a study of blood T cell repertoires in COVID-19. Using immunoSEQ multiplex PCR, the repertoire was profiled, and TCRdb retains in-frame clones only, with some absent. The sample has about 68,000 clones, approximately 86% seen once. Sequencing was performed on peripheral blood. The source is an older woman with acute or convalescent COVID-19. Both conserved end residues are part of each CDR3. Each record gives: V gene, D gene, clone size, J gene, CDR3 protein, CDR3 DNA. The D gene is left open where the match is weak. Size values are once, few and many counts, or a class for expanded clones, and some rows have none.

v_gene: TRBV7-8
d_gene: NA
abundance: few
j_gene: TRBJ1-1
CDR3aa: CASSPKRGGPEAFF
CDR3nt: TGTGCCAGCAGCCCTAAAAGGGGGGGACCTGAAGCTTTCTTT

v_gene: TRBV19
d_gene: NA
abundance: once
j_gene: TRBJ1-5
CDR3aa: CASSTRTANQPQHF
CDR3nt: TGTGCCAGTAGTACTCGGACAGCAAATCAGCCCCAGCATTTT

v_gene: TRBV19
d_gene: NA
abundance: NA
j_gene: TRBJ1-2
CDR3aa: CASTTPGDGYTF
CDR3nt: TGTGCCAGTACCACTCCAGGGGATGGCTACACCTTC

v_gene: TRBV20-1
d_gene: NA
abundance: NA
j_gene: TRBJ2-1
CDR3aa: CSASSHYEQSEQFF
CDR3nt: TGCAGTGCTAGTTCGCATTACGAACAGAGTGAGCAGTTCTTC

v_gene: TRBV19
d_gene: TRBD1
abundance: NA
j_gene: TRBJ1-5
CDR3aa: CASSGTGSTQPQHF
CDR3nt: TGTGCCAGCTCAGGGACAGGGAGTACTCAGCCCCAGCATTTT

v_gene: TRBV7-9
d_gene: NA
abundance: NA
j_gene: TRBJ1-2
CDR3aa: CASSPLDGGPEYYGYTF
CDR3nt: TGTGCCAGCAGCCCCCTAGATGGGGGCCCGGAATACTATGGCTACACCTTC

v_gene: TRBV11-1
d_gene: TRBD1
abundance: few
j_gene: TRBJ2-2
CDR3aa: CASRHLQGAYGELFF
CDR3nt: TGTGCCAGCAGACACTTACAGGGGGCCTACGGGGAGCTGTTTTTT

v_gene: TRBV5-6
d_gene: NA
abundance: NA
j_gene: TRBJ1-6
CDR3aa: CASSFSPSYNSPLHF
CDR3nt: TGTGCCAGCAGCTTCTCTCCTTCCTATAATTCACCCCTCCACTTT

v_gene: TRBV11-2
d_gene: NA
abundance: NA
j_gene: TRBJ1-6
CDR3aa: CASSLGPGGPDSPLHF
CDR3nt: TGTGCCAGCAGCTTAGGTCCGGGGGGCCCGGATTCACCCCTCCACTTT

v_gene: TRBV5-1
d_gene: NA
abundance: NA
j_gene: TRBJ2-2
CDR3aa: CASSLGGRAGELFF
CDR3nt: TGCGCCAGCAGCTTGGGGGGCAGGGCCGGGGAGCTGTTTTTT

v_gene: TRBV7-9
d_gene: TRBD1
abundance: NA
j_gene: TRBJ1-6
CDR3aa: CASSRGTVNSPLHF
CDR3nt: TGTGCCAGCAGCCGAGGGACAGTAAATTCACCCCTCCACTTT

v_gene: TRBV11-2
d_gene: NA
abundance: NA
j_gene: TRBJ1-3
CDR3aa: CASSSSPSSGNTIYF
CDR3nt: TGTGCCAGCAGCTCCTCGCCCAGCTCTGGAAACACCATATATTTT

v_gene: TRBV5-1
d_gene: NA
abundance: NA
j_gene: TRBJ1-1
CDR3aa: CASSLVPRKNTEAFF
CDR3nt: TGCGCCAGCAGCTTGGTTCCCAGGAAGAACACTGAAGCTTTCTTT

v_gene: TRBV7-2
d_gene: TRBD2
abundance: NA
j_gene: TRBJ2-3
CDR3aa: CASSLAHSGSFTDTQYF
CDR3nt: TGTGCCAGCAGCTTAGCGCATAGCGGGAGCTTCACAGATACGCAGTATTTT

v_gene: TRBV4-1
d_gene: TRBD2
abundance: NA
j_gene: TRBJ2-1
CDR3aa: CASSQGAGLAALLQFF
CDR3nt: TGCGCCAGCAGCCAAGGAGCCGGTCTAGCGGCGCTCCTGCAGTTCTTC

v_gene: TRBV2
d_gene: NA
abundance: once
j_gene: TRBJ2-7
CDR3aa: CASGRDPGDEQYF
CDR3nt: TGTGCCAGCGGGCGGGACCCGGGGGACGAGCAGTACTTC

v_gene: TRBV5-4
d_gene: NA
abundance: NA
j_gene: TRBJ1-2
CDR3aa: CASSLDDRKNYGYTF
CDR3nt: TGTGCCAGCAGCTTGGACGACAGAAAGAACTATGGCTACACCTTC

v_gene: TRBV6-5
d_gene: NA
abundance: NA
j_gene: TRBJ1-3
CDR3aa: CASSYTWELSGNTIYF
CDR3nt: TGTGCCAGCAGTTACACCTGGGAGTTATCTGGAAACACCATATATTTT

v_gene: TRBV30
d_gene: TRBD1
abundance: NA
j_gene: TRBJ1-2
CDR3aa: CAWTTLGRQGALTF
CDR3nt: TGTGCCTGGACCACTCTCGGACGACAGGGGGCCCTCACCTTC

v_gene: TRBV18
d_gene: TRBD1
abundance: NA
j_gene: TRBJ1-1
CDR3aa: CASSPGQGANTEAFF
CDR3nt: TGTGCCAGCTCACCAGGTCAGGGGGCAAATACTGAAGCTTTCTTT

v_gene: TRBV18
d_gene: NA
abundance: NA
j_gene: TRBJ1-1
CDR3aa: CASSPRSTRNTEAFF
CDR3nt: TGTGCCAGCTCACCACGGTCCACGAGGAACACTGAAGCTTTCTTT

v_gene: TRBV13
d_gene: NA
abundance: NA
j_gene: TRBJ2-1
CDR3aa: CASSRSPGDEQFF
CDR3nt: TGTGCCAGCAGTCGGTCCCCGGGGGATGAGCAGTTCTTC

v_gene: TRBV27
d_gene: NA
abundance: NA
j_gene: TRBJ1-2
CDR3aa: CATSPNRESGYTF
CDR3nt: TGTGCCACCTCGCCGAACAGGGAAAGTGGCTACACCTTC

v_gene: TRBV5-1
d_gene: TRBD2
abundance: NA
j_gene: TRBJ2-4
CDR3aa: CASSSRLAGGENIQYF
CDR3nt: TGCGCCAGCAGCTCCAGACTAGCGGGAGGGGAAAACATTCAGTACTTC

v_gene: TRBV5-1
d_gene: TRBD1
abundance: NA
j_gene: TRBJ1-1
CDR3aa: CASRRTGGAGTEAFF
CDR3nt: TGCGCCAGCAGGCGGACAGGGGGCGCGGGCACTGAAGCTTTCTTT

v_gene: TRBV5-1
d_gene: NA
abundance: few
j_gene: TRBJ1-4
CDR3aa: CASRITPGGTDEKLFF
CDR3nt: TGCGCCAGCAGAATTACACCCGGGGGGACCGATGAAAAACTGTTTTTT

v_gene: TRBV18
d_gene: NA
abundance: NA
j_gene: TRBJ1-5
CDR3aa: CASSPSGHLNQPQHF
CDR3nt: TGTGCCAGCTCACCATCCGGACACCTCAATCAGCCCCAGCATTTT

v_gene: TRBV7-2
d_gene: NA
abundance: NA
j_gene: TRBJ2-5
CDR3aa: CATKLGAATETQYF
CDR3nt: TGTGCCACCAAGTTAGGTGCGGCCACGGAGACCCAGTACTTC

v_gene: TRBV5-1
d_gene: NA
abundance: NA
j_gene: TRBJ2-7
CDR3aa: CASSLGNRPLSYEQYF
CDR3nt: TGCGCCAGCAGCTTGGGGAACAGGCCCCTCTCCTACGAGCAGTACTTC

v_gene: TRBV7-2
d_gene: NA
abundance: NA
j_gene: TRBJ2-3
CDR3aa: CASSSGGTDTQYF
CDR3nt: TGTGCCAGCAGCTCCGGGGGCACAGATACGCAGTATTTT

v_gene: TRBV11-2
d_gene: TRBD1
abundance: NA
j_gene: TRBJ1-1
CDR3aa: CASSLGGTELEAFF
CDR3nt: TGTGCCAGCAGCTTAGGGGGGACAGAACTTGAAGCTTTCTTT

v_gene: TRBV9
d_gene: TRBD2
abundance: NA
j_gene: TRBJ2-3
CDR3aa: CASSARLATDTQYF
CDR3nt: TGTGCCAGCAGCGCCCGACTAGCGACAGATACGCAGTATTTT